This T cell receptor (beta chain) originates from a study of vaccination effects on CD4 cells after COVID-19. In the case of this clone: Its antigen is not known.

Produced via immunoSEQ multiplex PCR; TCRdb's table is partial and in-frame only. This sample has approximately 24,000 clones, with 77% found just once. The V segment lost 1 base and the J segment 2 bases; nucleotides outside the gene matches: 3. From germline, CDR1 is LGHNA and CDR2 YSLEER. The CDR3 has 16 residues. ViraFEST assay sequencing came after antigen-specific CD4+ T cells were expanded with viral peptide pools. Subsequent to a culture period of around eleven days, CD4+ T cells were isolated. Two doses of BNT162b2 or mRNA-1273 vaccine were administered to participants. Each culture well received a few million PBMC. These cells were then cultured in IMDM with about 9.1 IU/ml IL-2 and roughly 10 ug/ml peptides.

V gene TRBV4-3 combines with J gene TRBJ1-2; 11 positions match TRBD1. This sequence was found in a human donor who received a COVID-19 vaccine. The sequenced sample was CD4+ T cells from PBMCs cultured with HCoV-NL63 spike peptides, obtained after COVID-19 vaccination. The CDR3 nucleotides read TGCGCCAGCAGCCAAGGCGGACAGGGGGCGAACTATGGCTACACCTTC. It encodes CASSQGGQGANYGYTF.